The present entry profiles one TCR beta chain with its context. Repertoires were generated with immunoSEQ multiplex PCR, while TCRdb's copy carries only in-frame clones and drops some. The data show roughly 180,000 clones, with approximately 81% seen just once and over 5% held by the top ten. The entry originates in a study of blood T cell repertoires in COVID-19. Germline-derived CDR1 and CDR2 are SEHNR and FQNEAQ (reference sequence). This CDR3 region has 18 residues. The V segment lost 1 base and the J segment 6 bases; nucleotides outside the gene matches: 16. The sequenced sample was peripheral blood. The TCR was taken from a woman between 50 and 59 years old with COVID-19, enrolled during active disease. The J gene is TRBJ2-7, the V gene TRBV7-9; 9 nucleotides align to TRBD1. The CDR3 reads CASSLVGGSQGASLEQYF. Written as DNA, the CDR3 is TGTGCCAGCAGCTTAGTAGGGGGCTCACAGGGGGCCTCCCTCGAGCAGTACTTC.